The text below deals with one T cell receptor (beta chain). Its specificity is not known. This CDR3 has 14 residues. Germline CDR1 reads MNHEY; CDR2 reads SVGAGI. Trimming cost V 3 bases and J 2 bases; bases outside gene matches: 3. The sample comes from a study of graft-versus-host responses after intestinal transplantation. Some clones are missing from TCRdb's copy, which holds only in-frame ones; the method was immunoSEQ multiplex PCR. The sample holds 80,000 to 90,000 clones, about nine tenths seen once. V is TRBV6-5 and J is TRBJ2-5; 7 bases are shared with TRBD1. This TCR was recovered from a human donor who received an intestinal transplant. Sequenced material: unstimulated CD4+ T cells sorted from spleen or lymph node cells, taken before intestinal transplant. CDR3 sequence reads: CASSYNRGQETQYF. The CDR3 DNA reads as TGTGCCAGCAGTTATAACAGGGGTCAAGAGACCCAGTACTTC.